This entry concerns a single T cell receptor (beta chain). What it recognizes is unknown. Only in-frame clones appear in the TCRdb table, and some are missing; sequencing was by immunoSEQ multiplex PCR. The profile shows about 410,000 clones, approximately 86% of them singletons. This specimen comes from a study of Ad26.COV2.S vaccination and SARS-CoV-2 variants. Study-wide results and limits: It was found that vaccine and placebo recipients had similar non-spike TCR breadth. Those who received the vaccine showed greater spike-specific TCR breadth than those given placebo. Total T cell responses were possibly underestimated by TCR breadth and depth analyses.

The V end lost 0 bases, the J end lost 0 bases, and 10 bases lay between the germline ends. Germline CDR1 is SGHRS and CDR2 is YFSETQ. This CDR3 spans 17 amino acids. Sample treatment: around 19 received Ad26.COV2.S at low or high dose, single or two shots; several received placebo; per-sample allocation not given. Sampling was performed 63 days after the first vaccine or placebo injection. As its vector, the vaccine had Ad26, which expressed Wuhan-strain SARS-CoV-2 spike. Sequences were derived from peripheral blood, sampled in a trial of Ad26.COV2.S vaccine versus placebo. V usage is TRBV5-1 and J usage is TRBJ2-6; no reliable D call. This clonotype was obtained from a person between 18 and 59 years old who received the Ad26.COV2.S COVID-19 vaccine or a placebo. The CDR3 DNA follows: TGCGCCAGCAGCTTGGCCGGCCGGTCCTCTGGGGCCAACGTCCTGACTTTC. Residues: CASSLAGRSSGANVLTF.